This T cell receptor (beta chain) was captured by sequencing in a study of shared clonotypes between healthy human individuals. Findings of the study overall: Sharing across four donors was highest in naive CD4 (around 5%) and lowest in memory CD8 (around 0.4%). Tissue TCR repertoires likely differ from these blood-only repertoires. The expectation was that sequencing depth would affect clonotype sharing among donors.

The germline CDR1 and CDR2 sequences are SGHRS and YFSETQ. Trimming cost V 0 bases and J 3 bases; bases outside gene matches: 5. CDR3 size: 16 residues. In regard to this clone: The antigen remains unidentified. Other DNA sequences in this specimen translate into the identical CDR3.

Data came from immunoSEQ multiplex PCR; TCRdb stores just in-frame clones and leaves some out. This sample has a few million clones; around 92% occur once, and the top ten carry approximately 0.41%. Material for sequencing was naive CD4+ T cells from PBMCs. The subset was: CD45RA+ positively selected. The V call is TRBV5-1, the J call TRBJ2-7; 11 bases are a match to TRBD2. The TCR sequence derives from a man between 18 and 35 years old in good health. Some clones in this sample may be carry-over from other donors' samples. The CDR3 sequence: CASSLGLAGGYYEQYF. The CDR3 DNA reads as TGCGCCAGCAGCTTGGGGCTAGCGGGAGGCTACTACGAGCAGTACTTC.